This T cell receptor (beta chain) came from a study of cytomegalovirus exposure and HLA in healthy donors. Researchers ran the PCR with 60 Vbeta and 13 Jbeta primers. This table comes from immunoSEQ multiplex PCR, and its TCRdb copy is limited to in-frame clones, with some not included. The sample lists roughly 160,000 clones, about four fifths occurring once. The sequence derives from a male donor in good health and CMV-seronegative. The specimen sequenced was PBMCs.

CDR3 region: CASSLRSHHNEQFF. In nucleotides, the CDR3 is TGTGCCAGCAGTTTGAGGAGCCACCACAATGAGCAGTTCTTC. The chain couples TRBV27 to TRBJ2-1; D gene ambiguous. The CDR3 covers 14 residues. The germline V gene encodes CDR1 MNHEY and CDR2 SMNVEV (reference sequence). V lost 3 bases and J lost 5, with 11 bases in between.